A single sample is the source of the 5 T cell receptor beta chains below, sequenced in a study of metastatic and nonmetastatic thyroid tumors. TCRdb recomputed clones from the PCR reads via MiXCR. The table shows roughly 59,000 clones, with about 17% occurring only once. Each patient went into thyroid surgery without having received any treatment. Sequencing was carried out using blood. Receptors originate from a male donor with papillary thyroid cancer or a benign thyroid nodule (not recorded which). Some clones in this sample may be carry-over from other donors' samples.

Regarding this clone: Being one base from a much bigger clone, this may be a read error. The chain links TRBV7-2 to TRBJ2-5; TRBD2 matches at 13 bases. Germline trimming cut 6 bases from V and 5 bases from J; bases unmatched to any gene: 6. The germline V gene has CDR1 SGHTA and CDR2 FQGNSA. There are 15 residues in the CDR3. Here the CDR3 reads CASRRTSGSLETQYF. The CDR3 DNA follows: TGTGCCAGCAGACGGACTAGCGGGAGTCTCGAGACCCAGTACTTC.

This clone was seen at least ten times. V gene TRBV12-3 or TRBV12-4 combines with J gene TRBJ2-5; maybe TRBD2 (6 bases). This CDR3 spans 14 amino acids. V was cut by 4 bases and J by 0 bases, with 9 bases left in between. This CDR3 is CASSSLANQETQYF. The CDR3 DNA is TGTGCCAGCAGTTCTCTAGCGAACCAAGAGACCCAGTACTTC.

There are a few counts of this clone. This chain connects TRBV29-1 to TRBJ2-1, with TRBD1 identical over 7 bases. Germline loops: CDR1 SQVTM, CDR2 ANQGSEA. The CDR3 is made up of 12 amino acids. The J segment lost 6 bases and the V segment lost 5 bases, leaving 4 bases of the junction unmatched. As DNA, the CDR3 is TGCAGCGTTCGAGCAGGGGGCAATGAGCAGTTCTTC. This encodes CSVRAGGNEQFF.

This clone was seen a few times. This could be a read error, since a much larger clone is one nucleotide away. The same CDR3 is also encoded by other DNA sequences in this sample. The chain employs TRBV6-1 and TRBJ2-3; 8 positions agree with TRBD1. Germline CDR1 and CDR2: MNHNS and SASEGT. J gave up 15 bases and V 5 bases, and 13 bases lay outside the gene matches. This CDR3 is built from 13 residues. The CDR3: CASSLTGGDTPYF. CDR3 nucleotide sequence: TGTGCCAGCAGTCTAACAGGGGGAGATACGCCTTATTTT.

This clone has at least ten counts. V gene TRBV9 combines with J gene TRBJ2-7; D is ambiguous. V dropped 5 bases and J dropped 3 bases, with 3 bases sitting between them. There are 10 residues in the CDR3. In germline, CDR1 is SGDLS, CDR2 YYNGEE. CDR3 protein: CASRGYEQYF. The DNA for the CDR3 is TGTGCCAGCAGGGGCTACGAGCAGTACTTC.